This TCR beta chain originates from a study of molecular identifiers for immune sequencing clone quantification. The study, taken as a whole, reports: Jurkat TCR RNA spiked in from one cell reportedly remained identifiable amid around 1 million naive cells.

Trimming shortened V by 3 bases and J by 6 bases, and 12 bases separated the two germline ends. Germline V lookup: CDR1 WNHNN, CDR2 SYGVQD (reference sequence). This CDR3 spans 13 amino acids. As to this clonotype: The antigen is not known.

Bulk libraries came from a prior protocol with listed TCR primers. TCRdb recomputed calls from the PCR reads with MiXCR, one row per CDR3 protein. The sample carries 100,000 or so distinct CDR3 sequences, roughly 34% recorded once. Sample: naive CD8+ T cells from blood, with Jurkat cell RNA spiked in. This sample's subset: FACS-sorted CD8+CD4-CCR7+CD45RA+ naive T cells. The receptor was derived from a human donor in good health. Some libraries in this study had Jurkat cell RNA spiked in. This chain links TRBV10-1 with TRBJ2-7; D is ambiguous. The CDR3 bases are TGCGCCAGCAGTGAAAGGTATTCGGGCGAGCAGTACTTC. It encodes CASSERYSGEQYF.